This T cell receptor (beta chain) was identified during a study of blood T cells in healthy people across ages. Primers used in a second PCR of about 7 to 12 cycles were a sample-barcoded 5' primer and a J-beta primer mix. TCRdb called the 5' RACE reads again in MiXCR, with one record for every CDR3 protein. The table includes some 750,000 distinct CDR3 sequences, around a fifth detected once. CDR3 size: 18 residues. Trimming removed 5 bases from V and 4 bases from J; junction bases left unmatched: 14. This TCR derives from a man aged 65-85 years in good health. The chain joins TRBV12-3 or TRBV12-4 to TRBJ2-2, with 9 nucleotides matching TRBD2. The sequencing sample was made of blood. The CDR3 spells CASSRSRGLAKGTGELFF. The DNA for the CDR3 is TGTGCCAGCAGTCGATCTAGGGGACTAGCTAAGGGCACCGGGGAGCTGTTTTTT.